A selection of T cell receptor beta chains follows, all from one sample in a study of CD8 T cells in Susac syndrome. TCRdb itself ran the immunoSEQ multiplex PCR reads through MiXCR, one entry per CDR3 protein. This table holds 160,000 or so distinct CDR3 sequences, 90% to 95% found once. Sequenced material: CD8+ T cells from PBMCs. The receptors derive from a human donor with multiple sclerosis. Each CDR3 is given with its conserved first and last residue. D genes are given only for firm matches. Size tells how often a clone was seen (once, few, many) or the class of an expanded clone, and some rows leave it out.

CDR3 protein: CASSPRQGYTDTQYF; CDR3 DNA: TGTGCCAGCAGCCCCCGACAGGGATACACAGATACGCAGTATTTT; V gene: TRBV11-2; clone size: NA; J gene: TRBJ2-3; D gene: TRBD1
CDR3 protein: CASSKGGWGYTF; CDR3 DNA: TGTGCCAGCAGCAAGGGGGGGTGGGGCTACACCTTC; V gene: TRBV27; clone size: once; J gene: TRBJ1-2; D gene: NA
CDR3 protein: CASSNGGRVNEQFF; CDR3 DNA: TGTGCCAGCAGCAATGGGGGGCGCGTCAATGAGCAGTTCTTC; V gene: TRBV27; clone size: NA; J gene: TRBJ2-1; D gene: NA
CDR3 protein: CATSHTSMDHLQGARASNTGELFF; CDR3 DNA: TGTGCCACCAGCCACACCTCGATGGACCACTTACAGGGGGCACGGGCATCGAACACCGGGGAGCTGTTTTTT; V gene: TRBV15; clone size: NA; J gene: TRBJ2-2; D gene: TRBD1
CDR3 protein: CSASEPGQRAYEQYF; CDR3 DNA: TGCAGTGCTAGCGAACCGGGACAGAGAGCCTACGAGCAGTACTTC; V gene: TRBV20-1; clone size: NA; J gene: TRBJ2-7; D gene: TRBD1
CDR3 protein: CSARDRVGLLGTDNEQFF; CDR3 DNA: TGCAGTGCTAGAGATAGGGTCGGTCTCCTAGGGACCGACAATGAGCAGTTCTTC; V gene: TRBV20-1; clone size: NA; J gene: TRBJ2-1; D gene: NA
CDR3 protein: CSVETGYGYTF; CDR3 DNA: TGCAGCGTTGAAACGGGGTATGGCTACACCTTC; V gene: TRBV29-1; clone size: NA; J gene: TRBJ1-2; D gene: NA
CDR3 protein: CAAVNYGYTF; CDR3 DNA: TGTGCTGCAGTGAACTATGGCTACACCTTC; V gene: TRBV30; clone size: NA; J gene: TRBJ1-2; D gene: NA
CDR3 protein: CASSLNRIRTDTQYF; CDR3 DNA: TGTGCCAGCAGCTTAAACAGGATTCGCACAGATACGCAGTATTTT; V gene: TRBV7-2; clone size: NA; J gene: TRBJ2-3; D gene: NA
CDR3 protein: CASNTEAYEQYF; CDR3 DNA: TGTGCCAGCAACACAGAGGCCTACGAGCAGTACTTC; V gene: TRBV2; clone size: once; J gene: TRBJ2-7; D gene: NA
CDR3 protein: CASSPFGGTHGYTF; CDR3 DNA: TGTGCCAGCAGCCCATTCGGGGGTACTCATGGCTACACCTTC; V gene: TRBV27; clone size: NA; J gene: TRBJ1-2; D gene: NA
CDR3 protein: CASGGIRGMQPQHF; CDR3 DNA: TGTGCCAGCGGGGGGATCAGGGGGATGCAGCCCCAGCATTTT; V gene: TRBV6-2/TRBV6-3; clone size: NA; J gene: TRBJ1-5; D gene: TRBD1
CDR3 protein: CASSRTSYEQYF; CDR3 DNA: TGTGCCAGCAGCCGGACCTCCTACGAGCAGTACTTC; V gene: TRBV7-9; clone size: few; J gene: TRBJ2-7; D gene: NA
CDR3 protein: CASSYSSQQYF; CDR3 DNA: TGTGCCAGCAGTTACTCGAGCCAGCAGTACTTC; V gene: TRBV6-2/TRBV6-3; clone size: NA; J gene: TRBJ2-7; D gene: NA
CDR3 protein: CATSNEGGNGELFF; CDR3 DNA: TGTGCCACCAGTAATGAAGGCGGCAACGGGGAGCTGTTTTTT; V gene: TRBV24-1; clone size: NA; J gene: TRBJ2-2; D gene: NA
CDR3 protein: CASSPASWGGQPQHF; CDR3 DNA: TGTGCCAGCAGCCCTGCGTCTTGGGGTGGTCAGCCCCAGCATTTT; V gene: TRBV12-3/TRBV12-4; clone size: NA; J gene: TRBJ1-5; D gene: NA
CDR3 protein: CASSTGFSEQYF; CDR3 DNA: TGTGCCAGCAGCACAGGGTTCTCCGAGCAGTACTTC; V gene: TRBV12-3/TRBV12-4; clone size: once; J gene: TRBJ2-7; D gene: NA
CDR3 protein: CASSEWLLETRNSPLHF; CDR3 DNA: TGTGCCAGCAGTGAATGGCTCCTGGAGACCCGTAATTCACCCCTCCACTTT; V gene: TRBV6-1; clone size: NA; J gene: TRBJ1-6; D gene: NA
CDR3 protein: CASSYDGSYEQYF; CDR3 DNA: TGTGCCAGCAGTTACGACGGCTCCTACGAGCAGTACTTC; V gene: TRBV6-2/TRBV6-3; clone size: NA; J gene: TRBJ2-7; D gene: NA
CDR3 protein: CAWTPMDRTNTEAFF; CDR3 DNA: TGTGCCTGGACCCCAATGGACAGGACTAACACTGAAGCTTTCTTT; V gene: TRBV30; clone size: NA; J gene: TRBJ1-1; D gene: TRBD1
CDR3 protein: CANADGNIQYF; CDR3 DNA: TGTGCCAACGCAGACGGAAACATTCAGTACTTC; V gene: TRBV27; clone size: NA; J gene: TRBJ2-4; D gene: NA
CDR3 protein: CASSAGHLPEGNTEAFF; CDR3 DNA: TGTGCCAGCAGCGCTGGACACCTTCCTGAGGGTAACACTGAAGCTTTCTTT; V gene: TRBV9; clone size: NA; J gene: TRBJ1-1; D gene: NA
CDR3 protein: CASSYSSSYGYTF; CDR3 DNA: TGTGCCAGCAGTTACTCGAGTTCTTATGGCTACACCTTC; V gene: TRBV6-5; clone size: NA; J gene: TRBJ1-2; D gene: NA
CDR3 protein: CAWSGDLAKNIQYF; CDR3 DNA: TGTGCCTGGAGTGGGGACCTAGCCAAAAACATTCAGTACTTC; V gene: TRBV30; clone size: NA; J gene: TRBJ2-4; D gene: NA
CDR3 protein: CSVVRETQYF; CDR3 DNA: TGCAGCGTTGTTCGAGAGACCCAGTACTTC; V gene: TRBV29-1; clone size: few; J gene: TRBJ2-5; D gene: NA
CDR3 protein: CATSDLSGGAGNEQFF; CDR3 DNA: TGTGCCACCAGTGATCTAAGCGGGGGGGCTGGCAATGAGCAGTTCTTC; V gene: TRBV24-1; clone size: NA; J gene: TRBJ2-1; D gene: TRBD2
CDR3 protein: CASRMGSLEAFF; CDR3 DNA: TGTGCCAGTAGGATGGGGAGTCTCGAAGCTTTCTTT; V gene: TRBV19; clone size: NA; J gene: TRBJ1-1; D gene: NA
CDR3 protein: CASSLGPADRGNYEQYF; CDR3 DNA: TGTGCCAGCAGCTTGGGACCTGCGGACAGGGGTAACTACGAGCAGTACTTC; V gene: TRBV7-9; clone size: NA; J gene: TRBJ2-7; D gene: TRBD1
CDR3 protein: CASSQDNGKPQHF; CDR3 DNA: TGTGCCAGCAGCCAAGATAATGGGAAGCCCCAGCATTTT; V gene: TRBV3-1; clone size: NA; J gene: TRBJ1-5; D gene: NA
CDR3 protein: CASSLSGRSYEQYF; CDR3 DNA: TGTGCCAGCAGCCTTAGTGGGCGATCCTACGAGCAGTACTTC; V gene: TRBV9; clone size: NA; J gene: TRBJ2-7; D gene: NA
CDR3 protein: CASRGISYEQYF; CDR3 DNA: TGTGCCAGCAGAGGGATCTCCTACGAGCAGTACTTC; V gene: TRBV6-2/TRBV6-3; clone size: NA; J gene: TRBJ2-7; D gene: NA
CDR3 protein: CASSGPTKVEETQYF; CDR3 DNA: TGTGCCAGCAGCGGCCCGACCAAGGTGGAGGAGACCCAGTACTTC; V gene: TRBV7-9; clone size: NA; J gene: TRBJ2-5; D gene: NA
CDR3 protein: CASSLGAGSGYTF; CDR3 DNA: TGTGCCAGCAGTTTAGGGGCAGGGTCTGGCTACACCTTC; V gene: TRBV27; clone size: once; J gene: TRBJ1-2; D gene: NA
CDR3 protein: CASSVDNIGEKLFF; CDR3 DNA: TGTGCCAGCAGCGTAGACAATATCGGCGAAAAACTGTTTTTT; V gene: TRBV9; clone size: once; J gene: TRBJ1-4; D gene: NA
CDR3 protein: CAWREETGVVETQYF; CDR3 DNA: TGTGCCTGGAGGGAAGAAACAGGGGTGGTCGAGACCCAGTACTTC; V gene: TRBV30; clone size: NA; J gene: TRBJ2-5; D gene: TRBD1
CDR3 protein: CASSPGGQGNYGYTF; CDR3 DNA: TGTGCCAGCAGCCCCGGGGGGCAGGGGAACTATGGCTACACCTTC; V gene: TRBV3-1; clone size: NA; J gene: TRBJ1-2; D gene: NA
CDR3 protein: CASSHLSGGVTEAFF; CDR3 DNA: TGCGCCAGCAGTCACCTTTCGGGGGGGGTCACTGAAGCTTTCTTT; V gene: TRBV23-1; clone size: NA; J gene: TRBJ1-1; D gene: NA
CDR3 protein: CASSFSTGDEQYF; CDR3 DNA: TGTGCCAGCAGTTTCTCCACAGGGGACGAGCAGTACTTC; V gene: TRBV12-3/TRBV12-4; clone size: NA; J gene: TRBJ2-7; D gene: TRBD1
CDR3 protein: CASSSPISRYEQYF; CDR3 DNA: TGTGCCAGCAGCTCCCCAATCAGTCGCTACGAGCAGTACTTC; V gene: TRBV7-9; clone size: NA; J gene: TRBJ2-7; D gene: NA